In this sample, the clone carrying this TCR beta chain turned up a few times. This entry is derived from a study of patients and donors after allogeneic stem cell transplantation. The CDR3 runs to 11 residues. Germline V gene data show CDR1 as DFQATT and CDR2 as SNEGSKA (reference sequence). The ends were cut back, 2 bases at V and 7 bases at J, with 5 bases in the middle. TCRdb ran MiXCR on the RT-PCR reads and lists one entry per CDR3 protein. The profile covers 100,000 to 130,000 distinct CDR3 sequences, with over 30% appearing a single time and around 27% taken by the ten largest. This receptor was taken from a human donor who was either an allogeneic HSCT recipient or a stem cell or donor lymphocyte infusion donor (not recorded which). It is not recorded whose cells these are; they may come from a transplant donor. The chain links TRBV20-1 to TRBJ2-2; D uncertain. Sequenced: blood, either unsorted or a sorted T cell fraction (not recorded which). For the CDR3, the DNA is TGCAGTGCTAGACGAGGCGGGGAGCTGTTTTTT. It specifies CSARRGGELFF.